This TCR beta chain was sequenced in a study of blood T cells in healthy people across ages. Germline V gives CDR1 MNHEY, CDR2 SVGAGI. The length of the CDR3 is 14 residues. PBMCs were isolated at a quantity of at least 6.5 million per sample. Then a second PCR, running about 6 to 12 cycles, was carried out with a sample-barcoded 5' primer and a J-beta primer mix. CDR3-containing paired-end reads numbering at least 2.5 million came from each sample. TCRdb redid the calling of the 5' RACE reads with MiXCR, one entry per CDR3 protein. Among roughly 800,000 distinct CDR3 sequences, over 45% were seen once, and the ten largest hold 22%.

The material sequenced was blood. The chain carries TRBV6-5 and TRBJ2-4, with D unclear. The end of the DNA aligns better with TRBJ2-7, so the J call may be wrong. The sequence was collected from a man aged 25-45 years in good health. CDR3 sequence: CASSYRHFPYEQYF. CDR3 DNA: TGTGCCAGCAGTTACCGGCACTTCCCCTACGAGCAGTACTTC.